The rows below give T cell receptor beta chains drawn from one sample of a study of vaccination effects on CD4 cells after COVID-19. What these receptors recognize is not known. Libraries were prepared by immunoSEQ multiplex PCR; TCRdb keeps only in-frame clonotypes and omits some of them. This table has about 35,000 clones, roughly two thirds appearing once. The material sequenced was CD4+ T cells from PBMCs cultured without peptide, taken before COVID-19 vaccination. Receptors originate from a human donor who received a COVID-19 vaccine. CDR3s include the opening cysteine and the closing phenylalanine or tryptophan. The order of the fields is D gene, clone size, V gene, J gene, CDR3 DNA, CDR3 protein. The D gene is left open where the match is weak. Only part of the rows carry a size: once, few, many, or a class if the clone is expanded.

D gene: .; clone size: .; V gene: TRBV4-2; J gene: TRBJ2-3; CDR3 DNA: TGTGCCAGCAGCTCGCAAGGGGGGTCCACCACAGATACGCAGTATTTT; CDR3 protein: CASSSQGGSTTDTQYF
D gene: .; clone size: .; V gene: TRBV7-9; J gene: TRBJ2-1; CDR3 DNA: TGTGCCAGCAGCCCGGGCCAGGGCGGGGTCAATGAGCAGTTCTTC; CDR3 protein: CASSPGQGGVNEQFF
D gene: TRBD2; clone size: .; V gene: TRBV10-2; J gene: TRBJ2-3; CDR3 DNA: TGCGCCAGCAGTGAGTTATGGCGGGAGGAGACAGATACGCAGTATTTT; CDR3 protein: CASSELWREETDTQYF
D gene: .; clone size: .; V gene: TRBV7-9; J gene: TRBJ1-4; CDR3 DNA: TGTGCCAGCAGCTCCGGAGAGCCCTCAAGTGAAAAACTGTTTTTT; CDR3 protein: CASSSGEPSSEKLFF
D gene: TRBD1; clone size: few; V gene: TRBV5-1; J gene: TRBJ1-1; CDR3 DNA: TGCGCCAGCAGCTTTACAGGGGGATACGGGGGTACTGAAGCTTTCTTT; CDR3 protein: CASSFTGGYGGTEAFF
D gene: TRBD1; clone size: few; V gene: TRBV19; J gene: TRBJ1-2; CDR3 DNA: TGTGCCAGTAGTAAACAGGGGAACTATGGCTACACCTTC; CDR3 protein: CASSKQGNYGYTF
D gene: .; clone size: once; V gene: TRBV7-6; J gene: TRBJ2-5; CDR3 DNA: TGTGCCAGCAGCACCGGGCGGCTAGTCAGTAAAGAGACCCAGTACTTC; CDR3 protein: CASSTGRLVSKETQYF
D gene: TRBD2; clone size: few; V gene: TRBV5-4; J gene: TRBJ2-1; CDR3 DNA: TGTGCCAGCAGCTTGGCTCTCGGCGGGAGGGCCTACAATGAGCAGTTCTTC; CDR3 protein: CASSLALGGRAYNEQFF
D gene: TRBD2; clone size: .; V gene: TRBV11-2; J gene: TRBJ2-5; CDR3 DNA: TGTGCCAGCAGCTTGGGTGCGGGGGGAAGAGAGACCCAGTACTTC; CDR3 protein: CASSLGAGGRETQYF
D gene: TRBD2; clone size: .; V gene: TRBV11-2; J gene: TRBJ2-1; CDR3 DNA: TGTGCCAGCAGCTTAGATCCCCTAGCGGGACTCTACAATGAGCAGTTCTTC; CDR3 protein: CASSLDPLAGLYNEQFF
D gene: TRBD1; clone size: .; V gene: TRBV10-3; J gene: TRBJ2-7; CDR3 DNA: TGTGCCATCAGTGTCCGGGACAGGGGCGAGCAGTACTTC; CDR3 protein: CAISVRDRGEQYF
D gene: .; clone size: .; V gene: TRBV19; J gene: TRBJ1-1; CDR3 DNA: TGTGCCAGTAGTAAGGGGCAGGGATACACTGAAGCTTTCTTT; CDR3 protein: CASSKGQGYTEAFF
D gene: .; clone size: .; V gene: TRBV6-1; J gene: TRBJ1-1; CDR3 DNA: TGTGCCAGCAGTGACCCCCGGGGGAACACTGAAGCTTTCTTT; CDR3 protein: CASSDPRGNTEAFF
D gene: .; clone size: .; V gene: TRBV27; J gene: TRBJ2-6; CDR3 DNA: TGTGCCAGCAGTCCATGGGCAGACGGGAGCTCTGGGGCCAACGTCCTGACTTTC; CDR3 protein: CASSPWADGSSGANVLTF
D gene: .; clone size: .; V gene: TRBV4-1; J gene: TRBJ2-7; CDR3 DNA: TGCGCCAGCAGCCACCGCCCCGGGAACCCCTACGAGCAGTACTTC; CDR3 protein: CASSHRPGNPYEQYF
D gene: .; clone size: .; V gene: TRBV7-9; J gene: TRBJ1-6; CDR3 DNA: TGTGCCAGCAGCTTAGGTGGGGGGTTGCATTCACCCCTCCACTTT; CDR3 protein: CASSLGGGLHSPLHF
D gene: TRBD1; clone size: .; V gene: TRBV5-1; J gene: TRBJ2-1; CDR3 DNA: TGCGCCAGCAGCTCCCTTTACACGGACAGGTACAATGAGCAGTTCTTC; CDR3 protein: CASSSLYTDRYNEQFF
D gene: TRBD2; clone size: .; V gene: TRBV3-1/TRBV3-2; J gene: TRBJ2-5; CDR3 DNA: TGTGCCAGCAGCCTAGGACTAGAGAAAGAGACCCAGTACTTC; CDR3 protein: CASSLGLEKETQYF
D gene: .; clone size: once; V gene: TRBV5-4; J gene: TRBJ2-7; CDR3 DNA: TGTGCCAGCAGCTTGGTTAGTTCCTACGAGCAGTACTTC; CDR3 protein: CASSLVSSYEQYF
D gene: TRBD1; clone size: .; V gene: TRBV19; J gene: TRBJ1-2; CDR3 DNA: TGTGCCAGTACCCCCAACGACAGGGCGACTGGCTACACCTTC; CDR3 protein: CASTPNDRATGYTF
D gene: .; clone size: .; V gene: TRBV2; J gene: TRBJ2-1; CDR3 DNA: TGTGCCAGCACCAGTTGGGCTGAGCAGTTCTTC; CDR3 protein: CASTSWAEQFF
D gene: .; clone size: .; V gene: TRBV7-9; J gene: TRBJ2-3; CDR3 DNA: TGTGCCAGCAGCTTCTCCGGGGATACGCAGTATTTT; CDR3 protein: CASSFSGDTQYF
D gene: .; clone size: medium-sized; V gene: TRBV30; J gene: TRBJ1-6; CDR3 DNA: TGTGCCTGGACCCTCCGGGCGGTTGGATCACCCCTCCACTTT; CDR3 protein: CAWTLRAVGSPLHF
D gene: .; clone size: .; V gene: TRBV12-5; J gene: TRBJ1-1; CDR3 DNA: TGTGCTAGTGGTCAGGATAGGTACACTGAAGCTTTCTTT; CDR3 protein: CASGQDRYTEAFF
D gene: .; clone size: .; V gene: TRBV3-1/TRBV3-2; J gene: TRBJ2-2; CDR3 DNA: TGTGCCAGCAGCCAAGGGTCAGGGAACACCGGGGAGCTGTTTTTT; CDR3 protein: CASSQGSGNTGELFF
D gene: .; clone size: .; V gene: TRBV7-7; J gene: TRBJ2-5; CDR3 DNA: TGTGCCAGCAGCGTAAGCAGCCAAGATGGAGAGACCCAGTACTTC; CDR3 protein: CASSVSSQDGETQYF
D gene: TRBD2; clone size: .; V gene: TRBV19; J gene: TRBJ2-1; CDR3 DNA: TGTGCCAGTCGCCGACTAGCGGGATTCGATGAGCAGTTCTTC; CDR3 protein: CASRRLAGFDEQFF
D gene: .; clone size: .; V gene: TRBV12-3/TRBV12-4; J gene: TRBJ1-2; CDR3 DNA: TGTGCCAGCAGAGCGGAAGGCTACACCTTC; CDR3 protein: CASRAEGYTF
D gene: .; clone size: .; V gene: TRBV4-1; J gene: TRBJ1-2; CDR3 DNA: TGCGCCAGCAGCCAGGTTCGGGGCCTTCGGTATGGCTACACCTTC; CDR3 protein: CASSQVRGLRYGYTF
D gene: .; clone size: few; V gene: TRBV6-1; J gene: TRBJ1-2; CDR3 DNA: TGTGCCAGCAGGGAAAGCCCCACAGAACTTAACTATGGCTACACCTTC; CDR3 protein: CASRESPTELNYGYTF
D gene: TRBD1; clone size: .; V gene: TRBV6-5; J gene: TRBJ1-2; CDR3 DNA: TGTGCCAGCAGAAATACAGGGGGCTATGGCTACACCTTC; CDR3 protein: CASRNTGGYGYTF
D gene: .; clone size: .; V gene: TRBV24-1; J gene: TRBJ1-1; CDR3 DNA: TGTGCCACCAGTGATTTCAGGGTCCCAATGAACACTGAAGCTTTCTTT; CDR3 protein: CATSDFRVPMNTEAFF
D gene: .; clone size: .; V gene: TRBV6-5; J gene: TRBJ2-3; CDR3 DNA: TGTGCCACCAAAAAGGCCACAGATACGCAGTATTTT; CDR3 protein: CATKKATDTQYF
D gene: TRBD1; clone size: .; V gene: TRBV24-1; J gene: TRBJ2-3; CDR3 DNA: TGTGCCACCGGGGAAGACAGGGTCGGCACAGATACGCAGTATTTT; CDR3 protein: CATGEDRVGTDTQYF
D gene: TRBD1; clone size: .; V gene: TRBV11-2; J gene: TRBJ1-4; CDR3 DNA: TGTGCCAGCAGCTTAGTTTCTCCAAAAACAGGGGTCGAACAGGAAAAACTGTTTTTT; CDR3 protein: CASSLVSPKTGVEQEKLFF
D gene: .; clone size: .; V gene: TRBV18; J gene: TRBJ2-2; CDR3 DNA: TGTGCCAGCTCACCTACAGAGAGTAACACCGGGGAGCTGTTTTTT; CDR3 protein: CASSPTESNTGELFF
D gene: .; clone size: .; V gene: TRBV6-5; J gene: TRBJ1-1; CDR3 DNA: TGTGCCGTCGTGGTCAAAAGTCTCCCGCACACTGAAGCTTTCTTT; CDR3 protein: CAVVVKSLPHTEAFF
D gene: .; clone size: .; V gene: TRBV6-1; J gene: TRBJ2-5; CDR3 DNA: TGTGCCAGCAGTGAGGTTTGGTTTGAAGAGACCCAGTACTTC; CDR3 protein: CASSEVWFEETQYF
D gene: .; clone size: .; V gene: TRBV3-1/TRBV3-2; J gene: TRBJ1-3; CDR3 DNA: TGTGCCAGCAGCTCACAGGGATCTGGAAACACCATATATTTT; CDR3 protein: CASSSQGSGNTIYF
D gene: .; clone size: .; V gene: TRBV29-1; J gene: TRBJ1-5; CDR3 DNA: TGCAGCGTTAAACAGGATCTAAATCAGCCCCAGCATTTT; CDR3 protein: CSVKQDLNQPQHF
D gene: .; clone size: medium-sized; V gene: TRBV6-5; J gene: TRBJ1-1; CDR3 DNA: TGTGCCAGCAGTAAGACAGCCCTCACTGAAGCTTTCTTT; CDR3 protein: CASSKTALTEAFF
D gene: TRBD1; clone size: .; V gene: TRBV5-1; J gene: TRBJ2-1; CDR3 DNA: TGCGCCAGCAGACAGGGGAATGAGCAGTTCTTC; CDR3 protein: CASRQGNEQFF
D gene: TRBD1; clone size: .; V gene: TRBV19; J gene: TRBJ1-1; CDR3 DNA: TGTGCCAGTAACCAAGCAGGGGGAATATTTGAAGCTTTCTTT; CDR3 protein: CASNQAGGIFEAFF
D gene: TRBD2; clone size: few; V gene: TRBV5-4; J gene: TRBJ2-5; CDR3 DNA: TGTGCCAGCAGCAGTAGCGGGTCCCAAGAGACCCAGTACTTC; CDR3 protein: CASSSSGSQETQYF
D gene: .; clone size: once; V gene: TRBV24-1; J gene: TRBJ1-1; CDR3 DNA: TGTGCCACCAGTGGGACCGGGGGAAGCACTGAAGCTTTCTTT; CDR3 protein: CATSGTGGSTEAFF
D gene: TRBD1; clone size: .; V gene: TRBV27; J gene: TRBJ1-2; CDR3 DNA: TGTGCCAGCAGTTACGACAGGGGCACACATGGCTACACCTTC; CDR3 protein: CASSYDRGTHGYTF
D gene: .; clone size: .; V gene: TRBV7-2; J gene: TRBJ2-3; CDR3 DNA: TGTGCCAGCGCTTTTGACCCCGATACGCAGTATTTT; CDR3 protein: CASAFDPDTQYF
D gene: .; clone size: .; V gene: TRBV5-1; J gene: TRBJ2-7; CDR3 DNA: TGCGCCAGCAGCATCGCGGGACAAACCTACGAGCAGTACTTC; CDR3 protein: CASSIAGQTYEQYF
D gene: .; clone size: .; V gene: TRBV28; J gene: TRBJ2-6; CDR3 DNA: TGTGCCAGCAGTTTAAGACAACTTAGGGCAGGGGCCAACGTCCTGACTTTC; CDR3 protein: CASSLRQLRAGANVLTF
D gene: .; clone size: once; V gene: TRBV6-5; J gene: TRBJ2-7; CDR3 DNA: TGTGCCAGCACGTCGATCGGGGGGCGGCGGGAGCAGTACTTC; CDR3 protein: CASTSIGGRREQYF
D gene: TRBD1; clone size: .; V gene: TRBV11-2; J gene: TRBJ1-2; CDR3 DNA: TGTGCCAGCAGCTTGTTACACGAGGGGACAGGGGGTCCTAACTATGGCTACACCTTC; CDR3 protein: CASSLLHEGTGGPNYGYTF
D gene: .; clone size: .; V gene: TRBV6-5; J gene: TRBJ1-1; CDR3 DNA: TGTGCCAGCAGTTACGGGGCGGGGGCCGACACTGAAGCTTTCTTT; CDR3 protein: CASSYGAGADTEAFF
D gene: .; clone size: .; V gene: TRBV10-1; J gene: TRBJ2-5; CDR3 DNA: TGCGCCAGCAGTGATTCCACTTTAAGGGAGACCCAGTACTTC; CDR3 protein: CASSDSTLRETQYF
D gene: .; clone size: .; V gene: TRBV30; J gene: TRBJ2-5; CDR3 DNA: TGTGCCTGGAGAGGGCCAGGGGGGCGAGAGACCCAGTACTTC; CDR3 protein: CAWRGPGGRETQYF
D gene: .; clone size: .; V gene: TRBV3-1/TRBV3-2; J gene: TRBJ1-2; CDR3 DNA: TGTGCCAGCAGCCAGGGGTCGGTCTATGGCTACACCTTC; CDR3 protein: CASSQGSVYGYTF
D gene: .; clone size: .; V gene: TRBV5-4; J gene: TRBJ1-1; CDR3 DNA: TGTGCCAGCAGTTCGAGGCAGGCCGTTGAAGCTTTCTTT; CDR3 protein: CASSSRQAVEAFF
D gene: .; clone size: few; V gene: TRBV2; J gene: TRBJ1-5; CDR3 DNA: TGTGCCAGCAGTGAAGCCGGATTTTTGGCGGTAAGCAATCAGCCCCAGCATTTT; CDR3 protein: CASSEAGFLAVSNQPQHF
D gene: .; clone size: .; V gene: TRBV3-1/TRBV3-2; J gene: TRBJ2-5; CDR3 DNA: TGTGCCAGCAGCCGATCCACACCGTCTGTGACCCAGTACTTC; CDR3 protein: CASSRSTPSVTQYF
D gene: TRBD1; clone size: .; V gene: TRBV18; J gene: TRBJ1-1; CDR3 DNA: TGTGCCAGCTCACGACAGGGCGACACTGAAGCTTTCTTT; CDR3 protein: CASSRQGDTEAFF